The 32 T cell receptor beta chains below come from one sample, sequenced in a study of T cell changes during pregnancy in multiple sclerosis. Method: immunoSEQ multiplex PCR; TCRdb's copy keeps in-frame clones and lacks some. The table has about 100,000 clones, 92% seen once. Sequenced here: peripheral blood, sampled after pregnancy. All receptors derive from a female donor with multiple sclerosis, enrolled in a pregnancy study.

V gene TRBV15 combines with J gene TRBJ2-1; D gene ambiguous. The CDR3 extends over 13 amino acids. The V gene lost 8 bases and the J gene lost 3 bases, with 11 bases spanning the gap. Germline loops: CDR1 LNHNV, CDR2 YYDKDF (reference sequence). CDR3 nucleotide sequence: TGTGCCACCTCCCGGGTCAGCTACAATGAGCAGTTCTTC. Protein product: CATSRVSYNEQFF.

This chain joins TRBV19 and TRBJ1-2, with TRBD1 identical over 7 bases. The CDR3 loop spans 15 amino acids. J was trimmed by 2 bases and V by 8 bases; bases with no gene match: 11. In germline, CDR1 is LNHDA, CDR2 SQIVND (reference sequence). CDR3 DNA: TGTGCCAGTCGGACCCGGGACAGCCCAAACTATGGCTACACCTTC. Amino acids: CASRTRDSPNYGYTF.

The chain recombines TRBV6-6 with TRBJ2-1; unclear D gene. CDR1 and CDR2 (germline): MNHNY, SVGAGI (reference sequence). With 6 bases removed from V and 7 bases from J, the gap between germline ends came to 13 bases. The length of the CDR3 is 13 residues. The CDR3 here is CASSPSFINEQFF. CDR3 nucleotide sequence: TGTGCCAGCAGCCCCTCGTTTATTAATGAGCAGTTCTTC.

The chain joins TRBV13 to TRBJ2-7; D not certain. V lost 0 bases, J lost 0 bases, and 9 bases lay in between. In germline, CDR1 is PRHDT, CDR2 FYEKMQ (reference sequence). This CDR3 spans 15 amino acids. CDR3 nucleotide sequence: TGTGCCAGCAGCTTAGGTCGCCGTAGCTCCTACGAGCAGTACTTC. This sequence encodes CASSLGRRSSYEQYF.

The rearrangement links TRBV7-9 to TRBJ2-1; 7 bases align to TRBD2. The germline CDR1 and CDR2 sequences are SEHNR and FQNEAQ (reference sequence). The CDR3 sequence is 15 residues long. V lost 1 base, J lost 5 bases, and 5 bases stayed unmatched. CDR3 sequence reads: CASSLGASGDNEQFF. The CDR3 nucleotides are TGTGCCAGCAGCTTAGGTGCTAGCGGAGACAATGAGCAGTTCTTC. Full variable domain (rest looked up from reference TRBV7-9 and TRBJ2-1): DTGVSQNPRHKITKRGQNVTFRCDPISEHNRLYWYRQTLGQGPEFLTYFQNEAQLEKSRLLSDRFSAERPKGSFSTLEIQRTEQGDSAMYLCASSLGASGDNEQFFGPGTRLTVL.

The J gene is TRBJ2-5, the V gene TRBV5-1; the match to TRBD1 covers 12 bases. The junction had 4 bases not matched to a gene; V was cut back by 2 bases and J by 5 bases. Germline values: CDR1 SGHRS, CDR2 YFSETQ. This CDR3 contains 15 residues. The DNA for the CDR3 is TGCGCCAGCAGCTTAGGGGACAGGGGGCAGGAGACCCAGTACTTC. This gives the protein CASSLGDRGQETQYF.

The chain recombines TRBV9 with TRBJ1-4; 10 positions agree with TRBD1. CDR3 length: 14 amino acids. The J segment lost 7 bases and the V segment lost 4 bases, leaving 4 bases of the junction unmatched. Germline V CDR1 and CDR2: SGDLS, YYNGEE. DNA of the CDR3: TGTGCCAGCAGCCGAGGGACAGGGGCTGAAAAACTGTTTTTT. Translated, it gives CASSRGTGAEKLFF.

J is TRBJ2-1 and V is TRBV6-4; TRBD2 matches 9 bases. After removal of 4 bases from V and 5 bases from J, the junction contained 3 bases not matched to a gene. CDR1 is MRHNA, CDR2 SNTAGT, per germline. The CDR3 totals 14 residues. In nucleotides, the CDR3 is TGTGCCAGCAGTGTGACTAGCGGACACAATGAGCAGTTCTTC. As protein: CASSVTSGHNEQFF.

The chain recombines TRBV5-6 with TRBJ1-6, with 9 positions matching TRBD1. This CDR3 spans 14 amino acids. CDR1 SGHDT and CDR2 YYEEEE come from the germline V gene. The V segment lost 6 bases and the J segment 9 bases; nucleotides outside the gene matches: 7. CDR3 amino acids: CASTRDRVPSPLHF. Here the CDR3 DNA reads TGTGCCAGCACCCGGGACAGGGTGCCTTCACCCCTCCACTTT.

The J gene is TRBJ1-4, the V gene TRBV9; D might be TRBD1 (5 bases). V lost 3 bases and J lost 10, with 28 bases in between. Germline V gene data show CDR1 as SGDLS and CDR2 as YYNGEE. The CDR3 covers 18 residues. CDR3 DNA sequence: TGTGCCAGCAGCGCCTTCCCAGAGGGAGGGGCGTATGGAGGAAAACTGTTTTTT. Amino acids: CASSAFPEGGAYGGKLFF.

The gene calls are TRBV6-5 and TRBJ1-1, with unresolved D. The CDR3 covers 13 residues. Trimming took 8 bases from V and 0 from J, leaving 10 bases between them. Germline CDR1 is MNHEY and CDR2 is SVGAGI. The CDR3 DNA sequence: TGTGCCAGCGAGGAGCGGATGAACACTGAAGCTTTCTTT. Its protein product is CASEERMNTEAFF.

The chain joins TRBV5-1 to TRBJ2-3; 8 bases match TRBD2. The CDR3 runs to 11 residues. The trim removed 7 bases at V and 6 bases at J, leaving 1 base unmatched. The germline gives CDR1 SGHRS, CDR2 YFSETQ. The CDR3 protein is CASGGGDTQYF. The CDR3 DNA sequence: TGCGCCAGCGGCGGGGGGGATACGCAGTATTTT.

This clone was seen a single time. The chain combines TRBV4-3 with TRBJ1-1, with D unclear. V was trimmed by 0 bases and J by 3 bases, leaving 11 bases between them. The CDR3 has 15 amino acids. Germline loops: CDR1 LGHNA, CDR2 YSLEER. The CDR3 sequence is CASSQDERGHTEAFF. CDR3 DNA: TGCGCCAGCAGCCAAGATGAACGAGGGCACACTGAAGCTTTCTTT.

This chain uses TRBV5-1 with TRBJ1-4; no definite D call. Germline loops: CDR1 SGHRS, CDR2 YFSETQ. V lost 0 bases, J lost 7 bases, and 13 bases lay in between. This CDR3 has 15 amino acids. Here the CDR3 reads CASSLAYSSIEKLFF. The CDR3 nucleotides read TGCGCCAGCAGCTTGGCTTACAGCTCGATTGAAAAACTGTTTTTT.

The chain joins TRBV18 to TRBJ2-5, with TRBD2 matching over 7 bases. The CDR3 totals 14 residues. Germline-derived CDR1 and CDR2 are KGHSH and LQKENI. The V and J ends lost 1 base and 5 bases, in that order; junction bases with no gene match: 4. The CDR3 region is CASSPLAGEETQYF. Here the CDR3 DNA reads TGTGCCAGCTCACCACTTGCGGGAGAGGAGACCCAGTACTTC.

This clone has a handful of counts. The rearrangement uses TRBV7-3 and TRBJ1-4; unclear D gene. Trimming removed 4 bases from V and 2 bases from J, with 14 bases in between. This CDR3 has 16 amino acids. Germline CDR1 is SGHTA and CDR2 is FQGTGA. The DNA for the CDR3 is TGTGCCAGCAGCTCCCCAGGTTATTCTACTAATGAAAAACTGTTTTTT. Encoded protein: CASSSPGYSTNEKLFF. Full variable domain (remainder filled in from reference TRBV7-3 and TRBJ1-4): GAGVSQTPSNKVTEKGKYVELRCDPISGHTALYWYRQSLGQGPEFLIYFQGTGAADDSGLPNDRFFAVRPEGSVSTLKIQRTERGDSAVYLCASSSPGYSTNEKLFFGSGTQLSVL.

This chain uses TRBV29-1 with TRBJ2-3, with a weak D call TRBD2 (6 bases). CDR1 and CDR2 from the germline V gene are SQVTM and ANQGSEA. The CDR3 loop spans 15 amino acids. The V and J ends lost 0 bases and 5 bases respectively, with 15 bases between them. CDR3 residues: CSVEDWERAVDTQYF. The CDR3, as DNA: TGCAGCGTTGAAGATTGGGAGCGGGCGGTAGATACGCAGTATTTT.

This chain uses TRBV5-8 with TRBJ2-7, with TRBD2 identical over 13 bases. There are 14 residues in the CDR3. V shed 6 bases, J shed 2 bases, and the junction held 2 bases outside the gene matches. Germline values: CDR1 SGHTS, CDR2 YDEGEE. In DNA, the CDR3 is TGTGCCAGCAAGGGACTAGCGGGAACCTACGAGCAGTACTTC. Protein sequence: CASKGLAGTYEQYF. Variable domain in full (rest from reference TRBV5-8 and TRBJ2-7): EAGVTQSPTHLIKTRGQQATLRCSPISGHTSVYWYQQALGLGLQFLLWYDEGEERNRGNFPPRFSGRQFPNYSSELNVNALELEDSALYLCASKGLAGTYEQYFGPGTRLTVT.

The rearrangement uses TRBV5-1 and TRBJ1-5; D remains ambiguous. This CDR3 is built from 15 residues. Trimming took off 0 bases at V and 0 bases at J, with 7 bases between the two ends. Germline assignment: CDR1 SGHRS and CDR2 YFSETQ. The CDR3 DNA reads TGCGCCAGCAGCTTGGCCGGGGATAGCAATCAGCCCCAGCATTTT. It translates to CASSLAGDSNQPQHF.

The rearrangement joins TRBV9 to TRBJ2-7, with D possibly TRBD2 on 5 matching bases. Germline CDR1 and CDR2: SGDLS and YYNGEE. The CDR3 contains 16 residues. Trimming took off 0 bases at V and 5 bases at J, with 18 bases between the two ends. The DNA of the CDR3 is TGTGCCAGCAGCGTAGGGCTAGCCCCGGGATCTGACGAGCAGTACTTC. This gives the protein CASSVGLAPGSDEQYF.

The V and J genes are TRBV4-1 and TRBJ2-5; TRBD1 matches at 10 bases. This CDR3 has 16 residues. Germline-derived CDR1 and CDR2 are MGHRA and YSYEKL. The trim removed 3 bases at V and 5 bases at J, leaving 9 bases unmatched. The CDR3 sequence: CASSQADRGRLETQYF. CDR3 bases: TGCGCCAGCAGCCAGGCAGACAGGGGGCGGTTGGAGACCCAGTACTTC.

The chain recombines TRBV9 with TRBJ1-5, with 7 bases aligning to TRBD1. CDR1 is SGDLS, CDR2 YYNGEE, per germline. This CDR3 contains 16 residues. With V trimmed by 7 bases and J by 6 bases, 16 bases remained unmatched. The DNA for the CDR3 is TGTGCCAGCGCCTTAGTGGGGCAGGGGGTCGGTCAGCCCCAGCATTTT. Translating gives CASALVGQGVGQPQHF. The full variable domain, rest sourced from reference TRBV9 and TRBJ1-5, is DSGVTQTPKHLITATGQRVTLRCSPRSGDLSVYWYQQSLDQGLQFLIQYYNGEERAKGNILERFSAQQFPDLHSELNLSSLELGDSALYFCASALVGQGVGQPQHFGDGTRLSIL.

The chain employs TRBV7-9 and TRBJ2-3; TRBD1 matches 9 bases. The germline V gene encodes CDR1 SEHNR and CDR2 FQNEAQ (reference sequence). There are 17 residues in the CDR3. Germline trimming cut 5 bases from V and 3 bases from J; bases unmatched to any gene: 12. The CDR3: CASSNLRGTGTTDTQYF. CDR3 DNA sequence: TGTGCCAGCAGCAATCTCCGCGGGACAGGGACAACAGATACGCAGTATTTT.

The rearrangement uses TRBV6-5 and TRBJ2-7; 8 nucleotides align to TRBD2. Germline lookup yields CDR1 MNHEY and CDR2 SVGAGI. The CDR3 has 16 residues. Trimming removed 0 bases from V and 6 bases from J; junction bases left unmatched: 10. CDR3 coding DNA: TGTGCCAGCAGTTACTCGGGTAGCGGGATGTCACCCGAGCAGTACTTC. Protein sequence: CASSYSGSGMSPEQYF.

The chain couples TRBV4-3 to TRBJ1-1; D is unclear. V lost 0 bases and J lost 0, with 8 bases in between. Germline CDR1 reads LGHNA; CDR2 reads YSLEER. The CDR3 totals 15 residues. This chain's CDR3 is CASSQDNQMNTEAFF. CDR3 nucleotide sequence: TGCGCCAGCAGCCAAGACAACCAGATGAACACTGAAGCTTTCTTT.

The DNA for the CDR3 is TGTGCCAGCAGTTTAAACAGGGGACATTCACCCCTCCACTTT. Amino acid sequence: CASSLNRGHSPLHF. This chain joins TRBV2 and TRBJ1-6; 7 positions agree with TRBD1. The CDR3 has 14 amino acids. CDR1 is SNHLY, CDR2 FYNNEI, per germline. The V gene end was trimmed by 5 bases and the J gene end by 8 bases; junction bases not matched to a gene: 6.

This rearrangement joins TRBV5-5 to TRBJ2-5, with D possibly matching TRBD2 (6 bases). The germline V gene encodes CDR1 SGHKS and CDR2 YYEKEE (reference sequence). V shed 4 bases and J shed 6 bases, with 16 bases lying between them. The CDR3 is made up of 14 amino acids. The CDR3 here is CASSPFSREKTQYF. The CDR3 DNA reads as TGTGCCAGCAGCCCGTTTTCGCGGGAAAAGACCCAGTACTTC.

V gene TRBV30 combines with J gene TRBJ1-2; D may be TRBD1 (5 bases). The CDR3 is 12 amino acids. CDR1 is GTSNPN, CDR2 SVGIG, per germline (reference sequence). Trimming shortened V by 5 bases and J by 8 bases, and 15 bases separated the two germline ends. This chain's CDR3 is CAWAGPAAGYTF. The CDR3 bases are TGTGCCTGGGCAGGGCCCGCCGCGGGCTACACCTTC.

The J gene is TRBJ1-1, the V gene TRBV15; 8 bases line up with TRBD1. CDR1 and CDR2 from the germline V gene are LNHNV and YYDKDF (reference sequence). The CDR3 loop spans 15 amino acids. J gave up 5 bases and V 1 base, and 6 bases lay outside the gene matches. This CDR3 reads CATSRGSGGWTEAFF. As DNA, the CDR3 is TGTGCCACCAGCAGAGGATCAGGGGGCTGGACTGAAGCTTTCTTT. The full variable domain, with the rest looked up from reference TRBV15 and TRBJ1-1, is DAMVIQNPRYQVTQFGKPVTLSCSQTLNHNVMYWYQQKSSQAPKLLFHYYDKDFNNEADTPDNFQSRRPNTSFCFLDIRSPGLGDTAMYLCATSRGSGGWTEAFFGQGTRLTVV.

This clone has ten or more counts. This sequence joins TRBV5-4 and TRBJ1-6, with D perhaps matching TRBD1 (5 bases). Germline CDR1 is SGHNT and CDR2 is YYREEE (reference sequence). The CDR3 sequence is 14 residues long. Deletions cut 1 base from V and 7 bases from J, with 9 bases between. The DNA for the CDR3 is TGTGCCAGCAGCTTGCGGCAGGGCAATTCACCCCTCCACTTT. The encoded protein is CASSLRQGNSPLHF.

V usage is TRBV5-6 and J usage is TRBJ1-4, with TRBD1 matching over 12 bases. This CDR3 has 14 residues. Germline lookup yields CDR1 SGHDT and CDR2 YYEEEE. V was pared by 7 bases and J by 11 bases, with 9 bases of the junction left unmatched. CDR3 nucleotides: TGTGCCAGCGGGACAGGGGGCGCGGTTCTGAAACTGTTTTTT. Its protein product is CASGTGGAVLKLFF.

The chain employs TRBV5-4 and TRBJ2-7, with 15 positions matching TRBD2. The V segment lost 3 bases and the J segment 3 bases; nucleotides outside the gene matches: 4. This CDR3 region has 16 residues. From germline, CDR1 is SGHNT and CDR2 YYREEE (reference sequence). In DNA form, the CDR3 reads TGTGCCAGCAGCTCAGGACTAGCGGGGGGGTACTACGAGCAGTACTTC. Its protein product is CASSSGLAGGYYEQYF.